The rows below give T cell receptor beta chains drawn from one sample of a study of identical twins. MiXCR was run by TCRdb on the 5' RACE reads, yielding one entry per CDR3 protein. The table lists about 890,000 distinct CDR3 sequences, roughly an eighth of them singletons. These data are also associated with another study on yellow fever vaccine responses in identical twins.

Sequencing was done on a sample of PBMCs. The receptors here all came from a woman aged 18-30 years in good health. Each CDR3 is given with its conserved first and last residue. A D gene is named only where the DNA matches it firmly. Size tells how often a clone was seen (once, few, many) or the class of an expanded clone, and some rows leave it out.

>TRBD1|TRBJ1-5|TRBV20-1|.
TGCAGTGCTAGGGGCGGACAGGCCAATCAGCCCCAGCATTTT
CSARGGQANQPQHF
>.|TRBJ2-5|TRBV29-1|few
TGCAGCGTTGACGGGCGAGGTAGTACAGAGACCCAGTACTTC
CSVDGRGSTETQYF
>.|TRBJ2-7|TRBV10-3|few
TGTGCCATCAGTGAGTTGGGCGCCTCCTCCTACGAGCAGTACTTC
CAISELGASSYEQYF
>.|TRBJ2-5|TRBV24-1|.
TGTGCCACCAGTGAGAGGGGGTTTGGGGAGACCCAGTACTTC
CATSERGFGETQYF
>.|TRBJ1-5|TRBV15|.
TGTGCCACCACAAAAGCGCTCCGCACGAAAAGCAATCAGCCCCAGCATTTT
CATTKALRTKSNQPQHF
>.|TRBJ2-7|TRBV11-3|.
TGTGCCAGCAGCTTCCGGGACCCCTCTTGGGAGCAGTACTTC
CASSFRDPSWEQYF
>.|TRBJ2-5|TRBV4-1|few
TGCGCCAGCAGCCAAGTGGGAGGGACCCAGTACTTC
CASSQVGGTQYF
>.|TRBJ2-2|TRBV4-1|few
TGCGCCAGCAGCCAAACGACAGGGAGGGAAAACACCGGGGAGCTGTTTTTT
CASSQTTGRENTGELFF
>TRBD1|TRBJ1-1|TRBV2|.
TGTGCCAGCAGCGGGGACAGGTTGTCCACTGAAGCTTTCTTT
CASSGDRLSTEAFF
>TRBD2|TRBJ2-7|TRBV7-8|.
TGTGCCAGCAGCTCCGGCCCTAAGCGGGGATCCTACGAGCAGTACTTC
CASSSGPKRGSYEQYF
>.|TRBJ1-2|TRBV29-1|few
TGCAGCGTTGATGTGGGGGGCTACACCTTC
CSVDVGGYTF
>.|TRBJ1-5|TRBV10-3|many
TGTGCCATCAGTGAGTCTCCAGGACAGCCCCAGCATTTT
CAISESPGQPQHF
>.|TRBJ2-2|TRBV4-1|.
TGCGCCAGCAGCCAAGAAGGGGGGCGGCTCACCGGGGAGCTGTTTTTT
CASSQEGGRLTGELFF
>.|TRBJ2-7|TRBV5-1|.
TGCGCCAGCAGCTTGGGGACTACCTCCTACGAGCAGTACTTC
CASSLGTTSYEQYF
>TRBD1|TRBJ2-1|TRBV11-2|many
TGTGCCAGCAGCTTAGGGACCGGGACAGGGGGAGTTGAGCAGTTCTTC
CASSLGTGTGGVEQFF
>TRBD2|TRBJ2-3|TRBV19|many
TGTGCCAGTAGGACACTAGCGGGAGAGTCAGATACGCAGTATTTT
CASRTLAGESDTQYF
>TRBD1|TRBJ1-1|TRBV12-3/TRBV12-4|.
TGTGCCAGCAGTAAGACCGGGACAGGGGTTCTTCACGAAGCTTTCTTT
CASSKTGTGVLHEAFF
>TRBD1|TRBJ1-4|TRBV7-9|.
TGTGCCAGCAGCTTAGAGTGGACAGGCTTTAATGAAAAACTGTTTTTT
CASSLEWTGFNEKLFF
>TRBD2|TRBJ2-7|TRBV20-1|.
TGCAGTGCTAGAGATCAAGAGTGGGATAGCGGGAGGGACGAGCAGTACTTC
CSARDQEWDSGRDEQYF
>TRBD1|TRBJ2-1|TRBV6-1|.
TGTGCCAGCAGCAAAGGACAGGGGTGGAATGAGCAGTTCTTC
CASSKGQGWNEQFF
>.|TRBJ1-6|TRBV5-1|few
TGCGCCAGCAGCTTGGTTTTGCTACAGGGAAATTCACCCCTCCACTTT
CASSLVLLQGNSPLHF
>TRBD2|TRBJ2-3|TRBV10-3|.
TGTGCCATCAGTGGCCCGGGACTAGCGGGAGATACGCAGTATTTT
CAISGPGLAGDTQYF
>.|TRBJ2-3|TRBV25-1|.
TGTGCCAGCCGAGGCATGTGGGATTTT
CASRGMWDF
>.|TRBJ2-7|TRBV5-1|few
TGCGCCAGCAGCAAGAACGAGGAGTCAGGCGAGCAGTACTTC
CASSKNEESGEQYF
>.|TRBJ1-1|TRBV7-9|few
TGTGCCAGCAGCCTCTGGGGGGACCGCGGGGAGAACACTGAAGCTTTCTTT
CASSLWGDRGENTEAFF
>.|TRBJ1-1|TRBV2|few
TGTGCCAGCAGTGAATCGGGGGGGCCTGAAGCTTTCTTT
CASSESGGPEAFF
>.|TRBJ1-1|TRBV15|few
TGTGCCACCAGCAATGGTTACAGGGACAACACTGAAGCTTTCTTT
CATSNGYRDNTEAFF
>TRBD1|TRBJ2-7|TRBV29-1|.
TGCAGCGTTGAAGGCCGGGACAGCTCCTACGAGCAGTACTTC
CSVEGRDSSYEQYF
>TRBD1|TRBJ1-1|TRBV10-3|few
TGTGCCATCAGGGGACAGGGAGGGAAGACTGAAGCTTTCTTT
CAIRGQGGKTEAFF
>TRBD2|TRBJ2-3|TRBV15|.
TGTGCCACCAGCAGAGATGGGCCCCTAGCGGGAGGGCCGGGAGATACGCAGTATTTT
CATSRDGPLAGGPGDTQYF
>TRBD2|TRBJ2-3|TRBV7-6|few
TGTGCCAGCAGCTTTGGTGGGACTAGGGGAACAGATACGCAGTATTTT
CASSFGGTRGTDTQYF
>TRBD1|TRBJ1-1|TRBV6-5|.
TGTGCCAGCAGTTATCGACAGGGTTCGGCTTTCTTT
CASSYRQGSAFF
>.|TRBJ2-4|TRBV25-1|few
TGTGCCAGCAGTGACGCGGACAGAGCCAAAAACATTCAGTACTTC
CASSDADRAKNIQYF
>TRBD1|TRBJ2-7|TRBV5-1|few
TGCGCCAGCAGCTCAGGGGACAGATTCTACGAGCAGTACTTC
CASSSGDRFYEQYF
>TRBD1|TRBJ2-2|TRBV12-3/TRBV12-4|many
TGTGCCAGCGGAACAGGGGGTTTCGGGGAGCTGTTTTTT
CASGTGGFGELFF
>.|TRBJ1-1|TRBV12-3/TRBV12-4|many
TGTGCCAGCAGCCAATATTACACTGAAGCTTTCTTT
CASSQYYTEAFF
>TRBD2|TRBJ2-2|TRBV6-4|.
TGTGCCAGCAGTGACGCCCCTGTCGCGGGGGCCGGGGAGCTGTTTTTT
CASSDAPVAGAGELFF
>.|TRBJ1-1|TRBV20-1|few
TGCAGTGCTAGACCGGACACCCGTGAAGCTTTCTTT
CSARPDTREAFF
>.|TRBJ2-4|TRBV12-3/TRBV12-4|.
TGTGCCAGCAGTTTCGGGGGAACGGGGGCCAAAAACATTCAGTACTTC
CASSFGGTGAKNIQYF
>.|TRBJ2-1|TRBV28|few
TGTGCCAGCAGTTTACGGACCCGAGCGGGTGAGCAGTTCTTC
CASSLRTRAGEQFF
>.|TRBJ2-7|TRBV2|few
TGTGCCAGCACCGATTCAACGGGCGAGCAGTACTTC
CASTDSTGEQYF
>.|TRBJ1-4|TRBV4-1|few
TGCGCCAGCAGCCAAGATCCCTCAATGGGGAAACTGTTTTTT
CASSQDPSMGKLFF
>TRBD2|TRBJ2-3|TRBV6-2/TRBV6-3|few
TGTGCCAGCAGTTACGGGACTAGCGGGAGGAAAGATACGCAGTATTTT
CASSYGTSGRKDTQYF
>TRBD1|TRBJ2-2|TRBV5-5|.
TGTGCCAGCAGCTGGACAGGGGGTCCCGGGGAGCTGTTTTTT
CASSWTGGPGELFF
>.|TRBJ2-3|TRBV4-2|.
TGTGCCAGCAGCCAAGAACGGAACACAGATACGCAGTATTTT
CASSQERNTDTQYF
>TRBD2|TRBJ2-3|TRBV15|few
TGTGCCACCAGCAGAGATAGGGCTAGCGGGGGGGCGAATACGCAGTATTTT
CATSRDRASGGANTQYF
>TRBD1|TRBJ1-2|TRBV12-3/TRBV12-4|few
TGTGCCAGCAGTCGGGGACAGGGGCCCTATGGCTACACCTTC
CASSRGQGPYGYTF
>TRBD1|TRBJ2-2|TRBV3-1|.
TGTGCCAGCAGCTCAATCGGCCAGGGGGCTGGGACCGGGGAGCTGTTTTTT
CASSSIGQGAGTGELFF
>TRBD1|TRBJ1-2|TRBV7-8|.
TGTGCCAGCAGCGAACAGGGGCCGGGGGGCTACACCTTC
CASSEQGPGGYTF
>TRBD2|TRBJ2-1|TRBV12-3/TRBV12-4|.
TGTGCCAGCAGTCCCCCTAGCGGGAGTAAAAATGAGCAGTTCTTC
CASSPPSGSKNEQFF
>.|TRBJ2-5|TRBV6-5|few
TGTGCCAGCAGTTATGACCTCCAAGAGACCCAGTACTTC
CASSYDLQETQYF
>.|TRBJ2-2|TRBV29-1|few
TGCAGCGTGAAACTGCCGGGACCGAACACCGGGGAGCTGTTTTTT
CSVKLPGPNTGELFF
>.|TRBJ2-2|TRBV7-9|few
TGTGCCAGCAGCTTAGCGGTCTCGACAGCGAACACCGGGGAGCTGTTTTTT
CASSLAVSTANTGELFF
>TRBD2|TRBJ2-1|TRBV6-1|.
TGTGCCAGCAGAAAAACCCAGACTAGCGGCGAGCAGTTCTTC
CASRKTQTSGEQFF